The present T cell receptor beta chain was sequenced within a study of somatic mutations in cytotoxic T cells in rheumatoid arthritis. The overall study: Certain T-cell populations stained with V beta antibodies were FACS-sorted to nearly 100% purity, and V beta1+ cells were TCRB-sequenced.

The protocol was immunoSEQ multiplex PCR, while the TCRdb copy is restricted to in-frame clones and leaves out a portion. This repertoire shows more than 10,000 clones, roughly 80% found once; its top ten account for over 20%. Study-wide points: Significant differences in CD8+ T-cell clonality were not found between rheumatoid arthritis patients and healthy controls (age-matched).

In regard to this clone: Its target is not known.

Germline-derived CDR1 and CDR2 are LGHNA and YSLEER. The V gene lost 0 bases and the J gene lost 7 bases, with 16 bases spanning the gap. The CDR3 extends over 17 amino acids. Magnetic beads with positive selection isolated CD4+ and CD8+ fractions, whose purity was verified by flow cytometry. The sample was CD8+ T cells sorted from blood. This chain connects TRBV4-3 to TRBJ1-6; perhaps TRBD1 as D (5 bases). This sequence was found in a man aged 50 or older in good health. Written as DNA, the CDR3 is TGCGCCAGCAGCCAAGAGGGGGGATCCCAACCCAATTCACCCCTCCACTTT. It codes for CASSQEGGSQPNSPLHF.